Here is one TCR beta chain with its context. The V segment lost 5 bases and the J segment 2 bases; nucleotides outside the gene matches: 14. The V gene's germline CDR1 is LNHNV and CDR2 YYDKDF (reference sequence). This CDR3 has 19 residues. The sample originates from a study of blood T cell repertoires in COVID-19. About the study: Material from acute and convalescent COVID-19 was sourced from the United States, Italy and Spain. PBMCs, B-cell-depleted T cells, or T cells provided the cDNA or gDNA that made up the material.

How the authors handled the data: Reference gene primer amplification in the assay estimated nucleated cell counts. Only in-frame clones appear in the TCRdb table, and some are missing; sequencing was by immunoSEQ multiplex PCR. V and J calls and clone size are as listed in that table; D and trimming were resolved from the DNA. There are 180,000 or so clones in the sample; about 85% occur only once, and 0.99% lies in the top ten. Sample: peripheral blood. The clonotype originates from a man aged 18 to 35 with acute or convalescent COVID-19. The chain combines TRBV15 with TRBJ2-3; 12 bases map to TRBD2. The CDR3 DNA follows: TGTGCCACCAGCGCCGAACTAGCGGGGGGCGCTGATTACACAGATACGCAGTATTTT. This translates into CATSAELAGGADYTDTQYF.